This TCR beta chain was recovered during a study of patients and donors after allogeneic stem cell transplantation. MiXCR, applied by TCRdb to the RT-PCR reads, yields one record per CDR3 protein. The sample includes about 230,000 distinct CDR3 sequences, over 12% of them seen just once. The CDR3 consists of 19 residues. The V and J ends lost 4 bases and 0 bases, in that order; junction bases with no gene match: 7. The germline V gene has CDR1 SGDLS and CDR2 YYNGEE. Input material: blood, either unsorted or a sorted T cell fraction (not recorded which). The TCR sequence derives from a human donor who was either an allogeneic HSCT recipient or a stem cell or donor lymphocyte infusion donor (not recorded which). It is not recorded whose cells these are; they may come from a transplant donor. V gene TRBV9 combines with J gene TRBJ2-6, with 13 positions matching TRBD2. In DNA, the CDR3 is TGTGCCAGCAGCCCACTTGGACTAGCGGGAGCCTCTGGGGCCAACGTCCTGACTTTC. This codes for CASSPLGLAGASGANVLTF.